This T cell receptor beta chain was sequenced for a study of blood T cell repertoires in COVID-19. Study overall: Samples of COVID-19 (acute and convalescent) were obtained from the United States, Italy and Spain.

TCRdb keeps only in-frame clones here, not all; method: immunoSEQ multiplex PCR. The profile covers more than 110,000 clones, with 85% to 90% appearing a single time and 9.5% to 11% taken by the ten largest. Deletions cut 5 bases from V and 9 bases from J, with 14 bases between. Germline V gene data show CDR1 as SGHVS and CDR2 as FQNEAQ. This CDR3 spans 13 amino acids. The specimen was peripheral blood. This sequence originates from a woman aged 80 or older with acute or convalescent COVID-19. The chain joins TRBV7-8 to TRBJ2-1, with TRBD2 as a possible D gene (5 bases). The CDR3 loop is CASSPYQAGEQFF. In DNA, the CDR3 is TGTGCCAGCAGCCCTTACCAGGCGGGTGAGCAGTTCTTC.